Listed below are T cell receptor beta chains from one sample, sequenced in a study of CD8 T cells in ankylosing spondylitis. TCRdb reprocessed the 5' RACE reads with MiXCR, giving one entry per CDR3 protein. The sample includes 230,000 or so distinct CDR3 sequences, 24% of them seen just once. Sample: blood, either unsorted or a sorted T cell fraction (not recorded which). The receptors were gathered from a male donor with ankylosing spondylitis or in good health (not recorded which). CDR3s leave out the opening cysteine and the closing phenylalanine or tryptophan. Some rows have no size entry. The others give once, few or many, or a class for an expanded clone.

clone_size | v_call | cdr3_aa
few | TRBV20-1 | SARGQGPDTQY
many | TRBV7-9 | ASSHSGRTDTQY
few | TRBV2 | ASRQPDSYGYT
few | TRBV29-1 | SVDGEF
NA | TRBV7-6 | ASSFLSAGGPNEQF
few | TRBV28 | ASSLSFHGTGDQETQY
many | TRBV12-3/TRBV12-4 | ASSAPGRGSYEQY
NA | TRBV20-1 | SAVGTSVPEQY
NA | TRBV29-1 | SVTGAGYEQY
NA | TRBV5-1 | ASSLAGTKEETQY
NA | TRBV12-3/TRBV12-4 | ASSSGPQH
NA | TRBV10-3 | AISKDSNQPQH
many | TRBV20-1 | SAMIDRVGDTEAF
few | TRBV6-1 | ASSPGVVSTDTQY
NA | TRBV18 | ASSPPWPYEQY
NA | TRBV9 | ASSVAPGTFQETQY
NA | TRBV10-3 | AISGSYLAGGKETQY
NA | TRBV5-5 | ASSPQGIGVEQY
many | TRBV18 | ASSPVARGNQPQH
many | TRBV10-3 | AISERGPANTGELF
NA | TRBV20-1 | SARGTGGATGDTQY
NA | TRBV29-1 | SHRDRGLFSEQF
many | TRBV29-1 | SDTKGRGGAYNEQF
NA | TRBV29-1 | SGRRGVGTDTQY
NA | TRBV29-1 | SVGWGKDTQY
NA | TRBV10-3 | ATFDRGDNEQF
NA | TRBV12-3/TRBV12-4 | ASSLGASGLLAF
once | TRBV19 | ASSARRQAGGYT
NA | TRBV20-1 | RSDRGSDEQY
NA | TRBV10-3 | AISTLASDEQF
many | TRBV11-2 | ASSLDRSPLH
few | TRBV6-1 | ASSATGVTEAF
NA | TRBV29-1 | SVEVGGNTIY